The entry below describes one T cell receptor (beta chain). At the DNA level, this CDR3 is encoded by other sequences in the same sample as well. The entry originates in a study of blood T cell repertoires in COVID-19. Study at large: Acute-phase and convalescent COVID-19 samples originated in the United States, Italy and Spain.

As handled by the study authors: Cell counts per sample came from amplifying reference gene primers. Sequencing was performed with immunoSEQ multiplex PCR; in TCRdb, only in-frame clones are kept and a portion is missing. V and J calls plus clone size are reproduced from that table; the DNA served to infer D and trimming. This sample yields around 450,000 clones, of which around 88% are seen a single time; 4.3% belongs to the top ten. Sequencing used peripheral blood. The TCR originated in a woman aged 30 to 39 with acute or convalescent COVID-19.

The CDR3 DNA reads TGTGCCAGCAGCCTCCGGGAGGAGCAGTACTTC. Its translation is CASSLREEQYF. This sequence joins TRBV7-9 and TRBJ2-7; D possibly corresponds to TRBD2 (6 bases). The CDR3 sequence is 11 residues long. The germline gives CDR1 SEHNR, CDR2 FQNEAQ (reference sequence). V was pared by 5 bases and J by 7 bases, with 9 bases between.